These 20 T cell receptor delta chains were sequenced from one sample in a study of γδ T cells in repeated Plasmodium falciparum infection. TCRdb re-analyzed the multiplex PCR reads via CATT. Altogether under 50,000 delta-chain clones are present, 1.5% to 2% being singletons, with the ten largest covering over 7%. Flow sorting of PBMC yielded separate Vgamma9/Vdelta2+ and Vdelta2-negative gammadelta T cell populations for bulk repertoire analysis. The sequenced sample consisted of gamma-delta T cells from blood. The receptors were gathered from a pool of human donors (malaria-infected and uninfected, not separated).

On this clone: TCRdb lists the protein of a much larger clone for this DNA, which differs at residue 13, so this is likely a read error; the protein given here is translated from the DNA itself. J is TRDJ1 and V is TRDV2; 12 nucleotides match TRDD3. The J gene comes from matching the DNA to germline here; TCRdb lacks it. The CDR3 loop spans 19 amino acids. Per the germline V gene, CDR1 is GEAIGNYY and CDR2 is EKD. The V gene end was trimmed by 1 base and the J gene end by 1 base; junction bases not matched to a gene: 12. The CDR3 region has the DNA TGTGCCTGTGACACTCTACGACTGGGGGATACAGGTCGCACCGATAAACTCATCTTT. Translated: CACDTLRLGDTGRTDKLIF.

This clone was counted at least ten times. The chain has TRDV1 and TRDJ1, with D maybe TRDD2 (7 bases). In germline, CDR1 is TSWWSYY, CDR2 QGS. CDR3 length equals 20 residues. V was shortened by 1 base and J by 5 bases, with 29 bases between the two germline ends. The CDR3 is CALGEPNSYVGWGHGDKLIF. The CDR3 region has the DNA TGTGCTCTTGGGGAACCCAATTCCTACGTGGGGTGGGGGCACGGAGATAAACTCATCTTT.

This clone was seen many times. This DNA translates differently at residue 16 from the TCRdb protein, which is that of a much larger clone; a read error is likely, and the protein shown is the DNA's own translation. The chain carries TRDV1 and TRDJ1, with TRDD2 identical over 9 bases. TCRdb does not report a J gene; here it was assigned by matching the DNA to germline references. V shed 0 bases and J 0 bases; nucleotides not matched to a gene: 20. The CDR3 extends over 22 amino acids. The germline gives CDR1 TSWWSYY, CDR2 QGS. The chain's CDR3 is CALGELPSYMGGGHSHTDKLIF. CDR3 sequence (DNA): TGTGCTCTTGGGGAACTACCTTCCTACATGGGTGGGGGTCACTCACACACCGATAAACTCATCTTT.

With respect to this clone: This likely reflects a read error, since a far larger clone is one base away. This sample includes further DNA sequences coding for the same CDR3. The V gene is given as TRDV1, and no J gene call is available; the table calls TRDD3, which could not be checked here. CDR3 size: 16 residues. The germline gives CDR1 TSWWSYY, CDR2 QGS. The CDR3 loop is CALGDPGILYTDKLIF. Here the CDR3 DNA reads TGTGCTCTTGGGGATCCCGGCATCCTATACACCGATAAACTTATCTTT.

Only a few counts were recorded for this clone. The TCRdb record carries a much larger clone's protein, which differs from this DNA's translation at residue 17; a read error is the likely cause, and the protein listed here is the DNA translation. CDR3 bases: TGTGCTCTTGGGGAACGAGGCTACGCGGGGGATAAAGGGTACACCGATGAGCTCATCTTT. As protein: CALGERGYAGDKGYTDELIF. The V and J genes are TRDV1 and TRDJ1, with 8 nucleotides matching TRDD3. Looked up from germline, CDR1 is TSWWSYY and CDR2 is QGS. The CDR3 spans 20 residues. The V and J ends lost 1 base and 11 bases, in that order; junction bases with no gene match: 27.

In this sample, this clone turned up a few times. This likely reflects a read error, since a far larger clone is one base away. The sample holds other DNA sequences that translate to the same CDR3. The rearrangement joins TRDV1 to TRDJ1, with TRDD3 identical over 9 bases. TCRdb records no J gene; here it was assigned by comparing the DNA to germline. This CDR3 spans 21 amino acids. Germline-derived CDR1 and CDR2 are TSWWSYY and QGS. The CDR3 sequence is CALGEGTLRPARWGISDKLIF. For the CDR3, the DNA is TGTGCTCTCGGGGAGGGAACCCTTCGCCCTGCTAGGTGGGGGATAAGCGATAAACTCATCTTT.

There are a few counts of this clone. TCRdb has a much larger clone's protein, which differs at residue 8 from the translation of this DNA, likely because of a read error; what is shown is the protein translated from the DNA. The rearrangement joins TRDV2 to TRDJ3, with D possibly called TRDD2 or TRDD3 (5 bases each). As TCRdb names no J gene, one was assigned here on the basis of a DNA match to germline. V lost 2 bases and J 2 bases, leaving 24 bases between the germline ends. The CDR3 covers 21 residues. Germline assignment: CDR1 GEAIGNYY and CDR2 EKD. The DNA for the CDR3 is TGTGCCTGTGACAAGAGGAGCCGGGGGTTCCTTAAGACCTGGGACACCCGACAGATGTTTTTC. Protein sequence: CACDKRSRGFLKTWDTRQMFF.

At least ten counts were recorded for this clone. The CDR3 here is CALGDHELGDSGNDKLIF. The CDR3 coding sequence is TGTGCTCTTGGGGACCACGAACTGGGGGATAGTGGAAACGATAAACTCATCTTT. The J gene is TRDJ1, the V gene TRDV1; 11 nucleotides align to TRDD3. CDR3 length: 18 amino acids. The germline CDR1 and CDR2 sequences are TSWWSYY and QGS. After removal of 3 bases from V and 4 bases from J, the junction contained 13 bases not matched to a gene.

Many counts were recorded for this clone. This DNA's translation and the protein TCRdb lists, from a much larger clone, do not match at residue 7, likely due to a read error; the protein shown is translated from the DNA. The chain recombines TRDV1 with TRDJ1, with a weak D call TRDD3 (5 bases). This CDR3 comprises 18 residues. With 3 bases removed from V and 0 bases from J, the gap between germline ends came to 20 bases. In germline, CDR1 is TSWWSYY, CDR2 QGS. CDR3 residues: CALGERQWLGSYTDKLIF. The CDR3 coding sequence is TGTGCTCTTGGGGAGAGACAATGGCTGGGATCCTACACCGATAAACTCATCTTT.

This clone was picked up many times. The V gene is TRDV2, the J gene TRDJ1; 7 nucleotides align to TRDD3. The J segment lost 4 bases and the V segment lost 0 bases, leaving 10 bases of the junction unmatched. Germline V gene lookup returns CDR1 GEAIGNYY and CDR2 EKD. The CDR3 contains 16 residues. CDR3 sequence: CACDTGSGDRNDKLIF. In DNA form, the CDR3 reads TGTGCCTGTGACACCGGGTCCGGGGATAGAAACGATAAACTCATCTTT.

Comments on this clone: A single base is all that separates this from a far larger clone, so a read error is likely. Other DNA variants within this sample encode the same CDR3. The chain is built from TRDV1 and TRDJ1; 9 nucleotides agree with TRDD3. TCRdb leaves out the J gene; it was filled in here by matching the DNA to germline. Germline lookup yields CDR1 TSWWSYY and CDR2 QGS. This CDR3 is built from 21 residues. CDR3 in DNA: TGTGCTCTCGGGGAACAGGTTCGCAAACTGTCCGGGGGATACATCGCCGATAAACTCATCTTT. This codes for CALGEQVRKLSGGYIADKLIF.

This clone has ten or more counts. The rearrangement uses TRDV1 and TRDJ1; TRDD2 aligns across 8 bases. CDR3 size: 20 residues. Losses at the gene ends were 0 bases for V and 1 base for J; bases not matched to a gene: 16. The germline CDR1 and CDR2 sequences are TSWWSYY and QGS. Here the CDR3 DNA reads TGTGCTCTTGGGGAACTAGAGGTACTTCCTACGGATCTAGGCACCGATAAACTCATCTTT. It encodes CALGELEVLPTDLGTDKLIF.

This clone was seen repeatedly, ten times or more. The chain recombines TRAV38-2/DV8 with TRDJ1; D might be TRDD2 (5 bases). The length of the CDR3 is 13 residues. Germline V gene sequence: CDR1 TSESDYY, CDR2 QEAYKQQN. CDR3 sequence (DNA): TGTGCCGTAGGGTTTCCTCCCCTAGCGGGACTCATCTTT. It yields the protein CAVGFPPLAGLIF.

This clone was counted at least ten times. Other DNA sequences of this sample code for an identical CDR3. This chain uses TRDV1 with TRDJ3; 8 bases match TRDD3. The length of the CDR3 is 24 residues. The germline V gene has CDR1 TSWWSYY and CDR2 QGS. V gave up 2 bases and J gave up 0 bases; unmatched junction bases: 21. CDR3 nucleotide sequence: TGTGCTCTTGGGGAAACCGGTCAGGTCAGGGGATACCAGCGGTACTCCTGGGACACCCGACAGATGTTTTTC. Its protein is CALGETGQVRGYQRYSWDTRQMFF.

Of note for this clone: The likely explanation is a read error, given a far larger clone one base away. Other DNA sequences in this sample translate to the same CDR3. A V gene of TRDV1 was called, but no J gene was assigned; no check of the table's D call, TRDD3, against the DNA was made. The germline V gene encodes CDR1 TSWWSYY and CDR2 QGS. This CDR3 contains 24 residues. The DNA for the CDR3 is TGTGCTCTTGGGGCCCGAAACGTAATTCCTGAGCCGGGGGATACTAGTGGGTACACCGATAAGCTCATCTTT. Protein: CALGARNVIPEPGDTSGYTDKLIF.

This clone was seen many times. Translating this DNA gives a protein that differs at residue 10 from the TCRdb one, which belongs to a much larger clone; a read error is likely, and the protein shown is this translation. The J gene is uncalled and the V gene is TRDV1; the D call of TRDD3 is as the table states it, not checked on the DNA. The CDR3 runs to 14 residues. CDR1 and CDR2 from the germline V gene are TSWWSYY and QGS. CDR3 loop: CALGELPGGTSPIF. DNA for the CDR3: TGTGCTCTTGGGGAACTACCTGGGGGCACTTCTCCGATCTTT.

This clone turned up a few times. TCRdb's listed protein matches a much larger clone and diverges from this DNA's translation at residue 10, likely through a read error; the protein shown comes from the DNA. The chain links TRDV1 to TRDJ1, with 8 bases identical to TRDD3. No J segment appears in TCRdb, so it was assigned here by matching the sequence to germline. The CDR3 contains 19 residues. The germline V gene encodes CDR1 TSWWSYY and CDR2 QGS. V trimming: 6 bases; J trimming: 7 bases; junction bases outside the gene matches: 25. CDR3 DNA: TGTGCTCTTGGTTCTGCGGGTACTGGGGGTCCCTCACGAAATGGTAAACTCATCTTT. Amino acids: CALGSAGTGGPSRNGKLIF.

This clone showed up just a few times. TCRdb assigns this DNA the protein of a much larger clone, which departs from its translation at residue 14; this likely reflects a read error, and the protein shown comes from translating the DNA. The V gene is listed as TRDV1; no J gene was called; the DNA was not compared with TRDD3, the D call given in the table. The CDR3 length is 16 residues. From germline, CDR1 is TSWWSYY and CDR2 QGS. The CDR3 reads CALGDNLPPDTDKPIF. The CDR3 bases are TGTGCTCTTGGGGATAACCTTCCTCCGGACACCGATAAACCCATCTTT.

This clone has at least ten counts. A read error is the likely source, as a far larger clone sits one nucleotide away. The sample carries other DNA sequences with the same CDR3. DNA of the CDR3: TGTGCTCTTGGGGCCGCGCTCCGGCGCGGGATACGTTCCTGGGACACCAGACAGATGTTTTTC. This codes for CALGAALRRGIRSWDTRQMFF. The chain uses TRDV1 and TRDJ3, with 8 positions matching TRDD3. No J gene is reported in TCRdb; it was inferred here by comparing the DNA with germline. Germline V CDR1 and CDR2: TSWWSYY, QGS. The CDR3 length is 21 residues.

This clone occurred a few times. This DNA translates differently at residue 14 from the TCRdb protein, which is that of a much larger clone; a read error is likely, and the protein shown is the DNA's own translation. The genes are TRDV1 and TRDJ1; 12 bases map to TRDD3. TCRdb supplies no J gene; here it was assigned by aligning the nucleotide sequence to germline. This CDR3 is built from 17 residues. Germline CDR1 reads TSWWSYY; CDR2 reads QGS. The CDR3 bases are TGTGCTCTTGGGCTTCCTGCGACTGGGGGATACACCGATAGACTCATCTTT. Amino acids: CALGLPATGGYTDRLIF.